Detailed here is one T cell receptor (beta chain). This clone's antigen is unknown. One base away there is no much larger clone; base qualities are not given. Ends trimmed: V by 3 bases, J by 6 bases; bases unmatched to a gene: 5. According to the germline V gene, CDR1 reads KGHDR and CDR2 reads SFDVKD. Including the terminal cysteine and phenylalanine, the CDR3 comprises 14 residues. CDR3 DNA only is kept here, 42 bases in frame from base 1. Each collaborating institution followed its own protocols to collect whole blood in K2EDTA tubes. For TCRbeta analysis, collaborator samples were shipped as frozen whole blood, as isolated PBMCs, or as DNA extracted from either sample type. The immunoSEQ Assay, a bias-controlled multiplex PCR, was used to amplify TCRbeta CDR3 regions from genomic DNA. In the source study's methods: The number of nucleated cells in each sample was estimated from the amplification of reference gene primers within the assay. To quantify the absolute abundance of each unique TCRbeta CDR3 rearrangement, sequence reads were collapsed and filtered. For each sample, productive Simpson clonality was calculated by taking the square root of Simpson's diversity index across productive rearrangements. Sourced from immuneACCESS, this table was stored by TCRdb with only in-frame sequences that have V and J called. A share of the clones is absent; for the studies checked, an unresolved V gene accounts for under half, and the remainder has no known explanation. The V and J calls and the clone size are those of that table, but D and trimming were determined from the DNA. For this sample there are around 500,000 clones; 70% to 90% appear just once. The ten most abundant clones make up under 4% of the sample.

The sample is drawn from a study of blood T cell repertoires in COVID-19 (dated by TCRdb to about 2020). Regarding the complete study: The collaborator samples originated in the United States, Italy and Spain and spanned the acute and convalescent phases of COVID-19. The samples were drawn from the first 160 participants of the ongoing ImmuneRACE study and from some 1,300 subjects provided by 6 global collaborators. The material from the prospective study consisted of cDNA or gDNA derived from T cells, B-cell-depleted T cells, or PBMCs. Sample metadata almost always included a de-identified subject ID, COVID-19 status, age in years and sex. Where HLA class I and class II types were available, the types were taken from metadata supplied by the sample provider, not from assay-based typing. The repertoires were released in a freely available public database meant as a resource for research on the immune response to SARS-CoV-2. Deeply sampled blood TCRbeta repertoires from subjects exposed to, actively infected with, or recovered from COVID-19 were included in the dataset. What the work shows at the level of the full study, not this receptor alone: Clinical and demographic metadata were provided uncurated, with the amount varying by source and participant.

The source is a human donor in a cohort sampled during active COVID-19. This receptor chain uses TRBV24-1 and TRBJ1-1, with 8 junctional bases fitting TRBD1. Input material: peripheral blood. The CDR3: CATSDGQGRPEAFF. At the DNA level, the sequence is TGTGCCACCAGTGATGGACAGGGCCGCCCTGAAGCTTTCTTT.